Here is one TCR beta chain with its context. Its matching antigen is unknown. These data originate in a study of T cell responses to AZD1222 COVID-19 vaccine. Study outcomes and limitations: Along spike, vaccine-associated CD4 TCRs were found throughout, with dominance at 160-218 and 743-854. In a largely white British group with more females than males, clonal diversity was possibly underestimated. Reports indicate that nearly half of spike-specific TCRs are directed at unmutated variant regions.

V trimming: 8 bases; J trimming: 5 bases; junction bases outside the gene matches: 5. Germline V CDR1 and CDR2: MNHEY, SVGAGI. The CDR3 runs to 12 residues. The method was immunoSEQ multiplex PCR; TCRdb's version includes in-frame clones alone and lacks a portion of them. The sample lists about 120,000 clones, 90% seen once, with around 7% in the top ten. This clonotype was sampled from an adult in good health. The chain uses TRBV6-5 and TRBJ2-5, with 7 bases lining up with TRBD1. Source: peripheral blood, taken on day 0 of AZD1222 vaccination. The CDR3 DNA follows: TGTGCCAGCGTTGACAGGGTTGAGACCCAGTACTTC. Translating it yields CASVDRVETQYF.